The sequence of this T cell receptor beta chain was determined in a study of CD8+ T cells in alopecia areata. At the level of the study: Oral tofacitinib (5 to 10 mg twice daily) was administered to treated patients. Tofacitinib administration persisted for 6 to 18 months, succeeded by 6 months off drug. Regarding the study as a whole: Lesional scalp displayed greater clonality than normal scalp, most notably in alopecia totalis/universalis.

The study team obtained lesional scalp punch biopsies and peripheral blood from alopecia areata patients. In each case, RNA was isolated and then reverse transcribed into cDNA as the sequencing template. This table comes from immunoSEQ multiplex PCR, and its TCRdb copy is limited to in-frame clones, with some not included. This table has about 130,000 clones, about 47% appearing once. Concerning this clone itself: As yet, its antigen is unknown.

V lost 2 bases and J lost 13, with 12 bases in between. The germline CDR1 and CDR2 sequences are SNHLY and FYNNEI. The CDR3 consists of 12 residues. This clonotype originated in a human donor with alopecia areata. The sequencing here drew on CD8+ T cells sorted from blood, taken at week 0. The V and J genes are TRBV2 and TRBJ2-4; D is unclear. DNA for the CDR3: TGTGCCAGCAGTGAACCCAGCTTTGCACAGTACTTC. The encoded protein is CASSEPSFAQYF.